Reported below is one T cell receptor (beta chain). What it recognizes is unknown. This specimen belongs to a study of naive and memory T cell subsets. Study conclusions and caveats: TCR abundance followed a power law differing between naive and memory subsets. In naive cells, over 90% of TCR sequences were seen only once. A few larger clonotypes appeared in naive repertoires, especially CD8, possibly memory cells re-expressing CD45RA. Gini index rose across naive, CM, EM and EMRA in CD4 and CD8.

J lost 4 bases, V lost 3 bases, and 9 bases had no gene match. Germline loops: CDR1 DFQATT, CDR2 SNEGSKA (reference sequence). The CDR3 loop spans 16 amino acids. Two oligonucleotides, mixed equimolar, formed the beta constant-region primer covering TRBC1 and TRBC2. The ligated cDNA underwent four PCR rounds using SP2 and nested alpha and beta constant-region primers. One entry per CDR3 protein results from TCRdb running MiXCR on the UMI-ligation and nested PCR reads. The sample holds approximately 140,000 distinct CDR3 sequences, approximately 21% seen once. This clonotype originated in a human donor in good health. The sequenced sample was naive CD8+ T cells from blood. This chain links TRBV20-1 with TRBJ2-2; 9 positions match TRBD2. In nucleotides, the CDR3 is TGCAGTGCTAGCACGTTAGCGGGAGTTCGCACCGGGGAGCTGTTTTTT. Encoded protein: CSASTLAGVRTGELFF.